This passage covers 9 T cell receptor beta chains from one sample sequenced in a study of early T cells in non-severe SARS-CoV-2 infection. TCRdb reprocessed the 5' RACE reads via MiXCR and lists one record per CDR3 protein. The top ten clones hold under 2.5% of a sample with about 100,000 distinct CDR3 sequences, 13% of them seen once. Sequencing used whole blood. These receptors originate from an adult who was a healthcare worker with PCR-confirmed SARS-CoV-2 infection or an uninfected control (not recorded which).

This clonotype was seen ten or more times. The J gene is TRBJ2-1, the V gene TRBV5-4; a possible D gene is TRBD1 (6 bases). The CDR3 spans 15 residues. The V end lost 3 bases, the J end lost 5 bases, and 15 bases lay between the germline ends. The germline CDR1 and CDR2 sequences are SGHNT and YYREEE (reference sequence). Here the CDR3 DNA reads TGTGCCAGCAGCTCCCAACAGGGCGTGGACAATGAGCAGTTCTTC. It encodes CASSSQQGVDNEQFF.

This clonotype showed up many times. The CDR3 loop is CSAPGRRQGRIAKNIQYF. The CDR3 DNA reads as TGCAGTGCCCCCGGTCGGAGACAGGGGAGGATAGCCAAAAACATTCAGTACTTC. V is TRBV20-1 and J is TRBJ2-4, with 8 bases aligning to TRBD1. The CDR3 length is 18 residues. CDR1 and CDR2 from the germline V gene are DFQATT and SNEGSKA (reference sequence). V shed 6 bases and J 0 bases; nucleotides not matched to a gene: 16.

Only a few counts were recorded for this clonotype. The chain carries TRBV7-2 and TRBJ2-2, with 7 nucleotides matching TRBD1. The V gene end was trimmed by 2 bases and the J gene end by 7 bases; junction bases not matched to a gene: 7. From germline, CDR1 is SGHTA and CDR2 FQGNSA. This CDR3 has 15 amino acids. In nucleotides, the CDR3 is TGTGCCAGCAGCTTATCTTACAGGGGAATCGGGGAGCTGTTTTTT. Amino acids: CASSLSYRGIGELFF.

Comment on this clonotype: A much larger clone is a single base away; this may be a read error. The chain carries TRBV7-9 and TRBJ2-5, with D perhaps TRBD1 or TRBD2 (5 bases each). CDR1 SEHNR and CDR2 FQNEAQ come from the germline V gene (reference sequence). The CDR3 contains 14 residues. This chain's CDR3 is CSSSVTGGQETQYF. The CDR3 DNA sequence: TGTTCCAGCAGCGTTACTGGGGGCCAAGAGACCCAGTACTTC.

Ten or more counts support this clonotype. The chain carries TRBV1 and TRBJ2-2; the D segment call TRBD1 is taken from the table without a DNA check. TRBV1 is labeled a pseudogene. The length of the CDR3 is 15 residues. In DNA, the CDR3 is TGCACCAGCGTATCGGACAGGGGGCTTAACGGGGAGCTGTTTTTT. It translates to CTSVSDRGLNGELFF.

At least ten counts were recorded for this clonotype. V gene TRBV5-4 combines with J gene TRBJ2-5; 11 nucleotides align to TRBD2. V lost 4 bases, J lost 3 bases, and 8 bases stayed unmatched. Germline V gives CDR1 SGHNT, CDR2 YYREEE (reference sequence). The CDR3 is 16 amino acids. CDR3 bases: TGTGCCAGCAGCGGAGGGACTAGCGGAGGAGAAGAGACCCAGTACTTC. Residues: CASSGGTSGGEETQYF.

This clonotype was observed many times. The chain links TRBV10-3 to TRBJ1-2; the D is unclear. Germline-derived CDR1 and CDR2 are ENHRY and SYGVKD. Trimming cost V 2 bases and J 6 bases, with 10 bases left between them. The CDR3 consists of 13 residues. The CDR3 nucleotides are TGTGCCATCAGTGAGGTGAACCGGAATGGCTACACCTTC. It yields the protein CAISEVNRNGYTF.

This clonotype was found a few times. This chain joins TRBV7-9 and TRBJ2-2; TRBD2 might be the D (6 bases). Germline V CDR1 and CDR2: SEHNR, FQNEAQ (reference sequence). This CDR3 contains 15 residues. Trimming removed 3 bases from V and 0 bases from J, with 8 bases in between. The CDR3 loop reads CASSLLAANTGELFF. The CDR3 DNA follows: TGTGCCAGCAGCTTGTTAGCGGCGAACACCGGGGAGCTGTTTTTT.

The V call is TRBV3-1, the J call TRBJ1-5; 7 positions match TRBD1. The germline V gene encodes CDR1 LGHDT and CDR2 YNNKEL (reference sequence). The CDR3 is 14 residues long. V lost 6 bases, J lost 5 bases, and 7 bases stayed unmatched. CDR3 residues: CASSLTGSDQPQHF. Written as DNA, the CDR3 is TGTGCCAGCAGTTTGACAGGGAGCGATCAGCCCCAGCATTTT. The full variable domain, rest sourced from reference TRBV3-1 and TRBJ1-5, is DTAVSQTPKYLVTQMGNDKSIKCEQNLGHDTMYWYKQDSKKFLKIMFSYNNKELIINETVPNRFSPKSPDKAHLNLHINSLELGDSAVYFCASSLTGSDQPQHFGDGTRLSIL.